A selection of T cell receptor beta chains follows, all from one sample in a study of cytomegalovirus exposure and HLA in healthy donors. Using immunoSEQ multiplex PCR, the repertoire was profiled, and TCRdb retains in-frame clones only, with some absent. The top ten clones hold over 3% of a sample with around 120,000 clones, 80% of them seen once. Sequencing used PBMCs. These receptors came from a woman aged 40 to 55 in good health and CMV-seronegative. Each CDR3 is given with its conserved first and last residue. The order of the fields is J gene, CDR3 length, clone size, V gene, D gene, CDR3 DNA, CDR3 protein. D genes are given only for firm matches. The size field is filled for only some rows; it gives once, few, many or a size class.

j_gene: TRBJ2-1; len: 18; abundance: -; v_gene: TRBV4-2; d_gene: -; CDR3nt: TGTGCCAGCAGCTCAGGGTCGGTAGGTACCCATGACTACAATGAGCAGTTCTTC; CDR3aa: CASSSGSVGTHDYNEQFF
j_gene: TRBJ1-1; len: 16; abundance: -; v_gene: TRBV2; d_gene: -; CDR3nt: TGTGCCAGCAGTGGGGGGTTCGGCGGGAGAGTAACTGAAGCTTTCTTT; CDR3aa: CASSGGFGGRVTEAFF
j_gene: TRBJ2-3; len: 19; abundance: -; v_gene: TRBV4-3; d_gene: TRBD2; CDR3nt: TGCGCCAGCAGCCCCCACAGGCTCGGGACTAGCGGTAGGGCAGATACGCAGTATTTT; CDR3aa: CASSPHRLGTSGRADTQYF
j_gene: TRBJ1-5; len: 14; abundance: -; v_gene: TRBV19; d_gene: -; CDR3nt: TGTGCCAGTAGTCTACAGGGAGTGAATCAGCCCCAGCATTTT; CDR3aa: CASSLQGVNQPQHF
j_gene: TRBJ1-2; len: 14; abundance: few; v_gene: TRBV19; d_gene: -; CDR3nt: TGTGCCAGTAGTATGGGGGGGACTCGAACTCCTTACACCTTC; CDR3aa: CASSMGGTRTPYTF
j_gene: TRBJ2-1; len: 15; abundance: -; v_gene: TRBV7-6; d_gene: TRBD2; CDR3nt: TGTGCCAGCAGCTTCCTCGCGGGAGGTCACAATGAGCAGTTCTTC; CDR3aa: CASSFLAGGHNEQFF
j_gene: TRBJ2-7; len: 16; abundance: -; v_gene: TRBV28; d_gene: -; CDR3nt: TGTGCCAGCAGCTCGCGGGGTAGCGGAGCGCTATACGAGCAGTACTTC; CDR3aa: CASSSRGSGALYEQYF
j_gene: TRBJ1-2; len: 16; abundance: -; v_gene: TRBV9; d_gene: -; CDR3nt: TGTGCCAGCAGCCCGAGAGGGAATGGAGCTAACTATGGCTACACCTTC; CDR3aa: CASSPRGNGANYGYTF
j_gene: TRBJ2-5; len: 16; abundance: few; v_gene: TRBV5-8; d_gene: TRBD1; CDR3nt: TGTGCCAGCAGCCGCGACAGGGCCGGCCTTCAAGAGACCCAGTACTTC; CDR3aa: CASSRDRAGLQETQYF
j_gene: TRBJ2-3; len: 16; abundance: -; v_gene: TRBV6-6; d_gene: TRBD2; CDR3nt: TGTGCCAGCAGCCTTGGACTAGCGGGGGGGATCGGTACGCAGTATTTT; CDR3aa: CASSLGLAGGIGTQYF
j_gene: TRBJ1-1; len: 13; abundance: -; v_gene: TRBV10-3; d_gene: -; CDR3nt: TGTGCCATCAGGACCCCGGGGTCCACTGAAGCTTTCTTT; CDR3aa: CAIRTPGSTEAFF
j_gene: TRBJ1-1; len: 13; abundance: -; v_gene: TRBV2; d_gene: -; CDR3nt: TGTGCCAGCAAGGGGGAGCAGGGCACTGAAGCTTTCTTT; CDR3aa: CASKGEQGTEAFF
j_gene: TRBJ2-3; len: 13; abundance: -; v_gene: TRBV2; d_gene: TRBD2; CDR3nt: TGTGCCAGTAGCGGGGCTAGCACAGATACGCAGTATTTT; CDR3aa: CASSGASTDTQYF
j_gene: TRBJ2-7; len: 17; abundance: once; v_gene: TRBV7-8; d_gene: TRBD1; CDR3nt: TGTGCCAGCAGCTGGAAGACCGGGACAGGGGACTCGTACGAGCAGTACTTC; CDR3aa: CASSWKTGTGDSYEQYF
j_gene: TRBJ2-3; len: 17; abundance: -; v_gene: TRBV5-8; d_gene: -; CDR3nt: TGTGCCAGCAGCTTGAATTGGGGGGACAGCCGCACAGATACGCAGTATTTT; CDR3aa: CASSLNWGDSRTDTQYF
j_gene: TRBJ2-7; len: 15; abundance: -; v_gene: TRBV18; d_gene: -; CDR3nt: TGTGCCAGCTCACCGGGGGCTGAGAAATCCTACGAGCAGTACTTC; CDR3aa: CASSPGAEKSYEQYF
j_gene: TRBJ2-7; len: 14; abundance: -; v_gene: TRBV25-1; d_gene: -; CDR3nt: TGTGCCAGCAGTGAAAGCAGGGCCAGATACGAGCAGTACTTC; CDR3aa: CASSESRARYEQYF
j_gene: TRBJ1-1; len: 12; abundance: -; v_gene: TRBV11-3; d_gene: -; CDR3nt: TGTGCCAGCAGCTTCAGCGGGACTGAAGCTTTCTTT; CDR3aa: CASSFSGTEAFF
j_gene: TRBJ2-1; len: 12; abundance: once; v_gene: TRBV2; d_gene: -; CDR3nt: TGTGCCAGCAGCGGACTTCACAATGAGCAGTTCTTC; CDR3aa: CASSGLHNEQFF
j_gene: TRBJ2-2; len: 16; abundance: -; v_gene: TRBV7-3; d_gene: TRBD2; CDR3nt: TGTGCCAGCAGCTCGGGAGGGACCGCGAGCACCGGGGAGCTGTTTTTT; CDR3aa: CASSSGGTASTGELFF
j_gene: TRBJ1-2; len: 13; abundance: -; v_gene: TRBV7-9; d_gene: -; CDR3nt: TGTGCCAGCAGCTTAGGCCAGGGCTATGGCTACACCTTC; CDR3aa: CASSLGQGYGYTF
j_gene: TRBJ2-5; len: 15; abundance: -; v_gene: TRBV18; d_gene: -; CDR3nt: TGTGCCAGCTCACCCTTGAGGGACATCCAAGAGACCCAGTACTTC; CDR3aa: CASSPLRDIQETQYF
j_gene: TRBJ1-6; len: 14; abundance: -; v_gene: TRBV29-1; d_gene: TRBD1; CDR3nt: TGCAGCGTAAGACAGGGGGCCTGGAATTCACCCCTCCACTTT; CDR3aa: CSVRQGAWNSPLHF
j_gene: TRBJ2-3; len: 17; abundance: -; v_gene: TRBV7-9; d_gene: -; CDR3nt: TGTGCCAGCAGCTTAGAGACAGGTCTAGCGGAGACAGATACGCAGTATTTT; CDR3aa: CASSLETGLAETDTQYF
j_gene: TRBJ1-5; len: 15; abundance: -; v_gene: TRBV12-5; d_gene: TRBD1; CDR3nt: TGTGCTAGTGGTTTGGGACAGGGTGGCAATCAGCCCCAGCATTTT; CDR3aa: CASGLGQGGNQPQHF
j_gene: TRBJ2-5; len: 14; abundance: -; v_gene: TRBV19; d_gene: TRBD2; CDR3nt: TGTGCCAGTTCTAGCGGGGGCCGGCTTGAGACCCAGTACTTC; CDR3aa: CASSSGGRLETQYF
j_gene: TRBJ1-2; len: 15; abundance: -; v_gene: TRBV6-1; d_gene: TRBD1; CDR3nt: TGTGCCAGCAGTACCGGGACAGCGGATTTTTATGGCTACACCTTC; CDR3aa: CASSTGTADFYGYTF
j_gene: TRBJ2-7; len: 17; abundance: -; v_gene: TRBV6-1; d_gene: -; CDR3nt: TGTGCCAGCAGTGAAGCATCCGGGACACCCAGCTCCTACGAGCAGTACTTC; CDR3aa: CASSEASGTPSSYEQYF
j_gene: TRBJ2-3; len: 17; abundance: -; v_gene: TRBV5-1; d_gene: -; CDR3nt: TGCGCCAGCAGCTTGGACGGCGGCCCACTAAGCACAGATACGCAGTATTTT; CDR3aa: CASSLDGGPLSTDTQYF
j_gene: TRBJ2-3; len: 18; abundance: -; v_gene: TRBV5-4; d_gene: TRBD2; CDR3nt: TGTGCCAGCAGCTTGGAACCTAGCGGGAGGGCCGGCACAGATACGCAGTATTTT; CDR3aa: CASSLEPSGRAGTDTQYF
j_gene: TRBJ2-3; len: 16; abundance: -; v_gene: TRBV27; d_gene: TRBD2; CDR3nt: TGTGCCAGCACGGGAGGGCCTGGGATGTTATCAGATACGCAGTATTTT; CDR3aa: CASTGGPGMLSDTQYF
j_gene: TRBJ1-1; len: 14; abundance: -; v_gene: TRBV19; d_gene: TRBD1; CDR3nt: TGTGCCAGTATCCAAGGACAGGGGAACACTGAAGCTTTCTTT; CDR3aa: CASIQGQGNTEAFF
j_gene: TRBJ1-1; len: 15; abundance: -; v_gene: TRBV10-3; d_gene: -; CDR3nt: TGTGCCATCAGTGACCGGGGGTTGGACACCACTGAAGCTTTCTTT; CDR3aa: CAISDRGLDTTEAFF
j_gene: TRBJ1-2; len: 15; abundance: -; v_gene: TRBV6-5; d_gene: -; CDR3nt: TGTGCCAGCAGTTACTCTTCTTCCAGGGTATGGGGCTACACCTTC; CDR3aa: CASSYSSSRVWGYTF
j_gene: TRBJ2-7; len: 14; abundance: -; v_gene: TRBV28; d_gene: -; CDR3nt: TGTGCCAGCAGCGATCTAGGGGGGGTCTACGAGCAGTACTTC; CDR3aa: CASSDLGGVYEQYF
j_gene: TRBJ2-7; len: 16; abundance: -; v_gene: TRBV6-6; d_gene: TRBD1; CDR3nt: TGTGCCAGCAGTTACTCAGCGGGACAGGGGTCCCACGAGCAGTACTTC; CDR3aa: CASSYSAGQGSHEQYF
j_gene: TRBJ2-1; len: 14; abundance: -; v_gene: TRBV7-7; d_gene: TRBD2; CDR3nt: TGTGCTAGCAGCGGGGGGGGAGCTCCCAATGAGCAGTTCTTC; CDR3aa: CASSGGGAPNEQFF
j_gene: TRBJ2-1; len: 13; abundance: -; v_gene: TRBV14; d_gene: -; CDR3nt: TGTGCCAGCAGCCAAAACACCGGGACTGCGCAGTTCTTC; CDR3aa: CASSQNTGTAQFF
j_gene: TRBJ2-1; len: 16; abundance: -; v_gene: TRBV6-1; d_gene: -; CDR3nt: TGTGCCAGCAGTGAAGCCCTAGGGAGCTCCTACAATGAGCAGTTCTTC; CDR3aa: CASSEALGSSYNEQFF
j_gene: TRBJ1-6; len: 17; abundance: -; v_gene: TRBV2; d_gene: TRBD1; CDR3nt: TGTGCCAGCAGTGTGGAAAACACAAACAGGGGGCTTTCACCCCTCCACTTT; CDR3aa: CASSVENTNRGLSPLHF
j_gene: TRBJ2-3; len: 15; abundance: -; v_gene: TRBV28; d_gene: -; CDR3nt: TGTGCCAGCAGTCCTCTAGCATCGAGGTCATATACGCAGTATTTT; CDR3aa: CASSPLASRSYTQYF
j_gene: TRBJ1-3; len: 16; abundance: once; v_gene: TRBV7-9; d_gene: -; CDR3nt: TGTGCCAGCAGCATCCTCGCCGGTAGCTCTGGAAACACCATATATTTT; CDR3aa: CASSILAGSSGNTIYF
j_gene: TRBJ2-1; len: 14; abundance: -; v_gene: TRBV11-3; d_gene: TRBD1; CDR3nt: TGTGCCAGCAGCTTGGGGACAGGGGGCGTTGAGCAGTTCTTC; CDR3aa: CASSLGTGGVEQFF
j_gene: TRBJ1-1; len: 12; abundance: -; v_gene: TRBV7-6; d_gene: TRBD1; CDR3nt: TGTGCCAGCAGCTTAACGGACAGGGAGGCTTTCTTT; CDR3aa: CASSLTDREAFF
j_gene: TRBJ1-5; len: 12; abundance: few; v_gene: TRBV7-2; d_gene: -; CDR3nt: TGTGCCAGCAGCTCGGGAAATCAGCCCCAGCATTTT; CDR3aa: CASSSGNQPQHF
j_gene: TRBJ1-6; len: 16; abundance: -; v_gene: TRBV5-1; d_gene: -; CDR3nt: TGCGCCAGCAGCTTGGCCCGCGCCCACGATAATTCACCCCTCCACTTT; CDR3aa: CASSLARAHDNSPLHF
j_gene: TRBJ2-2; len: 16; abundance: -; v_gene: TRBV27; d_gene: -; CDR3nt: TGTGCCAGCAGTTTATCGTCGGGGGGCGGTACCGGGGAGCTGTTTTTT; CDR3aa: CASSLSSGGGTGELFF
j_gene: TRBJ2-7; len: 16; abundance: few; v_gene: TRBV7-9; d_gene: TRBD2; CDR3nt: TGTGCCAGCAGCCTCCGGACTAGCGGGGCGTCCTACGAGCAGTACTTC; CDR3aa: CASSLRTSGASYEQYF
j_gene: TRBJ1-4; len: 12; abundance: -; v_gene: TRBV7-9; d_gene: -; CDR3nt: TGTGCCAGCAGCTCCGGGAACGAAAAACTGTTTTTT; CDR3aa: CASSSGNEKLFF
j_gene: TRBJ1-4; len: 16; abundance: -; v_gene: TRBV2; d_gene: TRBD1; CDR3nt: TGTGCCAGCAGTCGGGACAGGGTTGGGACTAATGAAAAACTGTTTTTT; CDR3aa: CASSRDRVGTNEKLFF
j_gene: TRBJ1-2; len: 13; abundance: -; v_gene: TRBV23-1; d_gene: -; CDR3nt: TGCGCCAGCCCTTACACGTCCCACTATGGCTACACCTTC; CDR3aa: CASPYTSHYGYTF
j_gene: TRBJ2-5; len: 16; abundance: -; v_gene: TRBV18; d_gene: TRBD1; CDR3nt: TGTGCCAGCTCACCACGAGGGGGCTTTGGGGAAGAGACCCAGTACTTC; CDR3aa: CASSPRGGFGEETQYF
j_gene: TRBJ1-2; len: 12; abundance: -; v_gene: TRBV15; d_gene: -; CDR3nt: TGTGCCACCAGCAGAGATCAGGGAAGCTACACCTTC; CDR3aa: CATSRDQGSYTF
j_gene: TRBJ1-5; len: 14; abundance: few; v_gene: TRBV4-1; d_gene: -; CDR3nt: TGCGCCAGCAGCCAAGAACCCCTACTAGCCAACCAGCATTTT; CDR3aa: CASSQEPLLANQHF
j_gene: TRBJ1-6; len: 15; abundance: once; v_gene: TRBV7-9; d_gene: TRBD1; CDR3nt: TGTGCCAGCAGCTTAGCGGACAGGGGTAATTCACCCCTCCACTTT; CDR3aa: CASSLADRGNSPLHF
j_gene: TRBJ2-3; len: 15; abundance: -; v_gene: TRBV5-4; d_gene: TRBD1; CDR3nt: TGTGCCAGCAGCCGGGACAGGGATGGGACAGATACGCAGTATTTT; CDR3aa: CASSRDRDGTDTQYF